Described below is a single T cell receptor beta chain sequence and its context. Source study methods: Using reference gene primer amplification, nucleated cell counts were estimated. The data were produced by immunoSEQ multiplex PCR, yet TCRdb's version contains in-frame clones alone and is incomplete. That table furnishes V, J and clone size, whereas the DNA furnished D and trimming. The table shows a few hundred thousand clones, with more than 80% occurring only once. This sample is part of a study of blood T cell repertoires in COVID-19. In the study overall: COVID-19 samples, acute and convalescent, were from the United States, Italy and Spain.

Germline V gene lookup returns CDR1 SGHDT and CDR2 YYEEEE. This CDR3 region has 16 residues. V shed 0 bases and J shed 8 bases, with 20 bases lying between them. The rearrangement links TRBV5-6 to TRBJ1-2; perhaps TRBD1 as D (5 bases). The clonotype originates from a man in his late teens or twenties who had recovered from COVID-19. The sequencing sample was made of peripheral blood. The CDR3 DNA reads TGTGCCAGCAGCTTGGAGGGTTTGGGGACTTCTCAAGGCTACACCTTC. Translation gives CASSLEGLGTSQGYTF.